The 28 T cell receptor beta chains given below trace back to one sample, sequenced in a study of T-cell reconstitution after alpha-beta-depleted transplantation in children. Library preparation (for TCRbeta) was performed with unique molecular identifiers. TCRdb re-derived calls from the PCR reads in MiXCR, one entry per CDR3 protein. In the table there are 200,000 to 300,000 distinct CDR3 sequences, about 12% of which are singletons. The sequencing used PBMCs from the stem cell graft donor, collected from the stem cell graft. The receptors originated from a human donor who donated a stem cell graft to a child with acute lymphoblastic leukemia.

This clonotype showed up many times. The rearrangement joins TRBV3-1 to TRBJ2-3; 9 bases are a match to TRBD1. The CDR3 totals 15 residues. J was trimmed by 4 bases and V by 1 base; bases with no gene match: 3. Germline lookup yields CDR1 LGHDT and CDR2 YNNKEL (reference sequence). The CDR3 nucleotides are TGTGCCAGCAGCCAAGCCGGGACAGGGCCAGATACGCAGTATTTT. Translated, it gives CASSQAGTGPDTQYF.

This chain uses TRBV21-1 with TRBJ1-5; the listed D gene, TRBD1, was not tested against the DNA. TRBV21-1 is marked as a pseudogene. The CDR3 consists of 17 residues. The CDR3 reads CASSKASRGGGNQPQHF. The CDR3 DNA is TGTGCCAGCAGCAAAGCATCCAGGGGTGGAGGCAATCAGCCCCAGCATTTT.

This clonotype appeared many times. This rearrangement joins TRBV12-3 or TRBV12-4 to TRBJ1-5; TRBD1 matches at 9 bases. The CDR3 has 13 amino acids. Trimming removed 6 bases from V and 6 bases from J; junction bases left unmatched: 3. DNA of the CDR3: TGTGCCAGCAGGGAACAGGGGGCTCAGCCCCAGCATTTT. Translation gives CASREQGAQPQHF.

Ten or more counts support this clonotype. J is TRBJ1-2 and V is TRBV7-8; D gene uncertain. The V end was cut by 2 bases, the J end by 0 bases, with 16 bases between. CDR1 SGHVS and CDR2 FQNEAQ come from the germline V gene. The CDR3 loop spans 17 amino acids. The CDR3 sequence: CASSLTHSRTTNYGYTF. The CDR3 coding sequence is TGTGCCAGCAGCTTAACTCACAGCCGCACTACTAACTATGGCTACACCTTC.

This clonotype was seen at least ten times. CDR3 nucleotides: TGTGCCTGGAGTCCATCATCTACCACTGAAGCTTTCTTT. Its translation: CAWSPSSTTEAFF. V is TRBV30 and J is TRBJ1-1; no clear D gene. V lost 2 bases and J 4 bases, leaving 11 bases between the germline ends. The CDR3 loop spans 13 amino acids. Germline CDR1 GTSNPN, CDR2 SVGIG (reference sequence).

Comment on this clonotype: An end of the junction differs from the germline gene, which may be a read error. The CDR3 is CCARDPLQKLIYGYTF. CDR3 coding DNA: TGCTGTGCTAGAGATCCCTTACAGAAACTGATCTATGGCTACACCTTC. J is TRBJ1-2 and V is TRBV20-1; D gene uncertain. The CDR3 spans 16 residues. Germline CDR1 and CDR2: DFQATT and SNEGSKA (reference sequence).

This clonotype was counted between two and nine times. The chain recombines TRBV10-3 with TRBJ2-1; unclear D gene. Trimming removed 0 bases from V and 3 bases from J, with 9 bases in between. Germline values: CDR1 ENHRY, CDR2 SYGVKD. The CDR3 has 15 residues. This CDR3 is CAISESLEVYNEQFF. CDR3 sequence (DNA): TGTGCCATCAGTGAGTCTCTAGAGGTCTACAATGAGCAGTTCTTC.

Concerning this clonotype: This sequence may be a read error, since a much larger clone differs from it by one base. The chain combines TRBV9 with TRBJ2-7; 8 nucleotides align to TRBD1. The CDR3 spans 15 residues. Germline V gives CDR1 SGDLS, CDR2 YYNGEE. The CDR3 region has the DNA TGTGCCAGCAGCGTAGCGGCAGGGGGCTCCTACGACCAGTACTTC. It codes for CASSVAAGGSYDQYF. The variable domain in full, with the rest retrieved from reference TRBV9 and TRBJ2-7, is DSGVTQTPKHLITATGQRVTLRCSPRSGDLSVYWYQQSLDQGLQFLIQYYNGEERAKGNILERFSAQQFPDLHSELNLSSLELGDSALYFCASSVAAGGSYDQYFGPGTRLTVT.

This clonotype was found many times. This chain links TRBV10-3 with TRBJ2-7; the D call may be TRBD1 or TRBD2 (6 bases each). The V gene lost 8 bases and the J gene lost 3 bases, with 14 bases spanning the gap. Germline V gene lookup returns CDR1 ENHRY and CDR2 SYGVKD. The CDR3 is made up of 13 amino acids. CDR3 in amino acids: CAIRGGSGYEQYF. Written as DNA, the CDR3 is TGTGCCATCCGAGGGGGTAGCGGCTACGAGCAGTACTTC.

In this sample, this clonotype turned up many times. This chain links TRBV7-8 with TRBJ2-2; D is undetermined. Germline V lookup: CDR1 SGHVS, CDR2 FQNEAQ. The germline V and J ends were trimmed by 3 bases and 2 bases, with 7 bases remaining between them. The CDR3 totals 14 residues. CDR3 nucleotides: TGTGCCAGCAGCTTGGGATTCAACACCGGGGAGCTGTTTTTT. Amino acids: CASSLGFNTGELFF.

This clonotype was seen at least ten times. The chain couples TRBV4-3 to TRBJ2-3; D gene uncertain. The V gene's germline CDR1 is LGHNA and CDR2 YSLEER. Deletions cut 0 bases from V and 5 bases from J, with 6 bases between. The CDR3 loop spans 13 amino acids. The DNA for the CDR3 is TGCGCCAGCAGCCAAGAAACGGGAGATACGCAGTATTTT. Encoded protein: CASSQETGDTQYF.

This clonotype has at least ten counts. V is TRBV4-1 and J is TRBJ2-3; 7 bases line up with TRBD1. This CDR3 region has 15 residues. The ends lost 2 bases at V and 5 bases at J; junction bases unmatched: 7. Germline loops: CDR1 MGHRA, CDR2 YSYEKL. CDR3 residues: CASSQLKGAEDTQYF. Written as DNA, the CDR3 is TGCGCCAGCAGCCAATTAAAGGGGGCCGAAGATACGCAGTATTTT.

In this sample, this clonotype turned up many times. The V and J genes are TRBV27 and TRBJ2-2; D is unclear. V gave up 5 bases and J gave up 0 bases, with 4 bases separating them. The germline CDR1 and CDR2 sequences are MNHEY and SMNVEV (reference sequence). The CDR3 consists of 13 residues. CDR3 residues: CASSPANTGELFF. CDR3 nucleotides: TGTGCCAGCAGTCCAGCGAACACCGGGGAGCTGTTTTTT.

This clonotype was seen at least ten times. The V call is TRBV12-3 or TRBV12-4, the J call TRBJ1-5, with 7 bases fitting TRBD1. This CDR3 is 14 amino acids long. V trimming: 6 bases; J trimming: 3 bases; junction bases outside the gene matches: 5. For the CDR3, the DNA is TGTGCCAGCAGGTCAGACAGGGACAATCAGCCCCAGCATTTT. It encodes CASRSDRDNQPQHF.

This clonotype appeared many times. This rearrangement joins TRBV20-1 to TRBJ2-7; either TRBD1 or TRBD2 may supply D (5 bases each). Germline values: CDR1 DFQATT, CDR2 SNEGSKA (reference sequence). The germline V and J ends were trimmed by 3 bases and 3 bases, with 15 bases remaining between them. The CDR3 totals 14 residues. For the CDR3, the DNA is TGCAGTGCTAGGGGGGACCGAGAGTTCTACGAGCAGTACTTC. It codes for CSARGDREFYEQYF.

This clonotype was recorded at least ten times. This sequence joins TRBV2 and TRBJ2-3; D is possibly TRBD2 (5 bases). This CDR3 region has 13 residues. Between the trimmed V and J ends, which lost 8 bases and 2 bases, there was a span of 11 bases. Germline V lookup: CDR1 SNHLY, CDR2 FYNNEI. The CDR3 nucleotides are TGTGCCAGCTCCGAGGGCTACACAGATACGCAGTATTTT. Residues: CASSEGYTDTQYF.

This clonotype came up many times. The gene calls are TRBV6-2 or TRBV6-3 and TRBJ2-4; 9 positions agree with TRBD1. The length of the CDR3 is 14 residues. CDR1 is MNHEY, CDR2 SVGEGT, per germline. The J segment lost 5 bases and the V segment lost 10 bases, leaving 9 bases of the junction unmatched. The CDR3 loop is CAINSGTGQNIQYF. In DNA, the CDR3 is TGTGCCATAAATTCCGGGACAGGGCAAAACATTCAGTACTTC.

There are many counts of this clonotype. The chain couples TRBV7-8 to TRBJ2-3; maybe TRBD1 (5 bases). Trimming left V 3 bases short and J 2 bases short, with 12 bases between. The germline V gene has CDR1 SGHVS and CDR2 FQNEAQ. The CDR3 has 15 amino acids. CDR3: CASSLDTGLTDTQYF. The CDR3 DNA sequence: TGTGCCAGCAGCTTGGACACGGGCCTCACAGATACGCAGTATTTT.

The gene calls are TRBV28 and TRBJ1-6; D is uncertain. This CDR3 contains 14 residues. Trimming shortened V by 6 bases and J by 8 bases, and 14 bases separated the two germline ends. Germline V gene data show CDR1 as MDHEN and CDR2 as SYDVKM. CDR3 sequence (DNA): TGTGCCAGCAGGTCGACTGGGAAGTATTCACCCCTCCACTTT. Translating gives CASRSTGKYSPLHF.

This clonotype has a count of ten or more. Here the CDR3 reads CSASKGGAGASTDTQYF. The CDR3 coding sequence is TGCAGTGCTAGTAAGGGGGGAGCGGGAGCTAGCACAGATACGCAGTATTTT. This chain joins TRBV20-1 and TRBJ2-3; TRBD2 matches at 8 bases. Germline CDR1 is DFQATT and CDR2 is SNEGSKA (reference sequence). V shed 3 bases, J shed 0 bases, and the junction held 11 bases outside the gene matches. This CDR3 spans 17 amino acids.

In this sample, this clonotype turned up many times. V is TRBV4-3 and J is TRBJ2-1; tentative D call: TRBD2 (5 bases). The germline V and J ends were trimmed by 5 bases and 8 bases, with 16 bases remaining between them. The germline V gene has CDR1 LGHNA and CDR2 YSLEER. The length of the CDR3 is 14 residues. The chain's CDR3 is CASSSTRSHHEQFF. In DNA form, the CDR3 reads TGCGCCAGCAGCTCTACTAGATCCCACCATGAGCAGTTCTTC.

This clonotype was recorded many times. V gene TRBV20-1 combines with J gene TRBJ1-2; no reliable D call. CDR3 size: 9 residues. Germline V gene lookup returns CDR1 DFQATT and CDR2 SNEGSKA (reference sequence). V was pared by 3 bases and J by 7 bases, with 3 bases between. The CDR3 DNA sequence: TGCAGTGCTAGGGGTGGCTACACCTTC. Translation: CSARGGYTF.

The CDR3 DNA is TGCAGCGTTGAAGCCCAGGGGGTAGGGTCCTACAATGAGCAGTTCTTC. Its translation is CSVEAQGVGSYNEQFF. The V and J genes are TRBV29-1 and TRBJ2-1; 7 nucleotides align to TRBD1. The CDR3 is made up of 16 amino acids. Trimming at V came to 1 base and at J to 1 base, leaving 7 bases not matched to a gene. Germline loops: CDR1 SQVTM, CDR2 ANQGSEA.

Here the CDR3 DNA reads TGTGCCAGCAGTTTAGCCTTTTCCGACGGGGAAGAGACCCAGTACTTC. It codes for CASSLAFSDGEETQYF. The chain combines TRBV12-3 or TRBV12-4 with TRBJ2-5; a weak D match, TRBD2 (5 bases). V lost 0 bases and J lost 3, with 14 bases in between. The CDR3 is 16 amino acids.

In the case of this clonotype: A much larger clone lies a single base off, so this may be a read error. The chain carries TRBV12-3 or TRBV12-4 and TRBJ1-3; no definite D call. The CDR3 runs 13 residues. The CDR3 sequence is CPSSSSAGNTIYF. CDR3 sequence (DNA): TGTCCCAGCAGTTCGTCTGCTGGAAACACCATATATTTT.

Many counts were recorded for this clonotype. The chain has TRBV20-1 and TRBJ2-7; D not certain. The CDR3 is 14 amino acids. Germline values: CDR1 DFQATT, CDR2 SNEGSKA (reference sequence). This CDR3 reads CSARYSRTMEEQYF. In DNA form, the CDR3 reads TGCAGCGCCAGGTATAGCAGGACGATGGAGGAGCAGTACTTC.

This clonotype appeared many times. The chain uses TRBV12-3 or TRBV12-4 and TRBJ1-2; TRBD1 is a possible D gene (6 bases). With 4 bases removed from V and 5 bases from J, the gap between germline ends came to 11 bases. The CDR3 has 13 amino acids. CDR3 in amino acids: CASSYREGYGYTF. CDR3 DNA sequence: TGTGCCAGCAGTTACAGGGAAGGGTATGGCTACACCTTC.

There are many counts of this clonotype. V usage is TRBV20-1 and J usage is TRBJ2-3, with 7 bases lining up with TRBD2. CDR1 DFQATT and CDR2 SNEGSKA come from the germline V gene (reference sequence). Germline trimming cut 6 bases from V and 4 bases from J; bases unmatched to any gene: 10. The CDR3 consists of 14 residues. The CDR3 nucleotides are TGCAGTGCCCCCGTCGGGGGGAGGGCAGATACGCAGTATTTT. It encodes CSAPVGGRADTQYF.